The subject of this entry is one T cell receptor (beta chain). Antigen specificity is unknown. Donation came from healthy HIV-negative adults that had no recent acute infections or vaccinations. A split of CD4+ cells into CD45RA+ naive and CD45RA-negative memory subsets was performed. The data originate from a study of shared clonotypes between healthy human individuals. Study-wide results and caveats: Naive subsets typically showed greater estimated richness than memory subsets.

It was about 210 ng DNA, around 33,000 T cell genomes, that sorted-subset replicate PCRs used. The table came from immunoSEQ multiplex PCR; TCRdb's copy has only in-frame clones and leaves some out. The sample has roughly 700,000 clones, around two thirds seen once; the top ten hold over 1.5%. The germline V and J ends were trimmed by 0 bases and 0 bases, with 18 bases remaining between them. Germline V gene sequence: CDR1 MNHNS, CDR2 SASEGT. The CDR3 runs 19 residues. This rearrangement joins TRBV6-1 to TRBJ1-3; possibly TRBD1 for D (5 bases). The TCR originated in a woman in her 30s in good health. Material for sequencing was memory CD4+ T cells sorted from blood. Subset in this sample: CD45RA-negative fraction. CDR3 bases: TGTGCCAGCAGTGAAGCGGGGGGGAACCGACTGTCCTCTGGAAACACCATATATTTT. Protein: CASSEAGGNRLSSGNTIYF.